The rows below give T cell receptor beta chains drawn from one sample of a study of tumour-infiltrating T cells in Burkitt lymphoma. The table came from immunoSEQ multiplex PCR; TCRdb's copy has only in-frame clones and leaves some out. The top ten clones hold around 28% of a sample with hundreds of clones, roughly 84% of them seen once. Sequenced material: tumor tissue. The receptors here all came from a human donor with diffuse large B-cell lymphoma. Some clones in this sample may be carry-over from other donors' samples. The CDR3 runs from the conserved cysteine through the conserved F or W. A D gene is named only where the DNA matches it firmly. The listing skips clone size in some rows; elsewhere it reads once, few, many or a size class.

d_gene,abundance,v_gene,j_gene,CDR3aa,CDR3nt
-,-,TRBV2,TRBJ2-7,CASSEWRDEQYF,TGTGCCAGCAGTGAATGGAGGGACGAGCAGTACTTC
-,-,TRBV30,TRBJ1-5,CAWSLFGGQAVQPQHF,TGTGCCTGGAGTCTGTTCGGAGGGCAGGCAGTTCAGCCCCAGCATTTT
-,-,TRBV7-9,TRBJ1-3,CASSERVSNTIYF,TGTGCCAGCAGCGAGCGGGTCTCAAACACCATATATTTT
-,-,TRBV9,TRBJ2-7,CASSSQTGSSYEQYF,TGTGCCAGCAGCTCCCAGACCGGGAGCTCCTACGAGCAGTACTTC
-,-,TRBV9,TRBJ2-7,CASSDRDRSYEQYF,TGTGCCAGCAGCGATCGGGACCGATCCTACGAGCAGTACTTC
-,-,TRBV5-4,TRBJ2-3,CASSQYPDTQYF,TGTGCCAGCAGTCAATACCCAGATACGCAGTATTTT
-,-,TRBV9,TRBJ1-2,CASSVDGGGYGYTF,TGTGCCAGCAGCGTAGACGGGGGAGGCTATGGCTACACCTTC
-,-,TRBV4-1,TRBJ1-1,CASSQVGGRSAEAFF,TGCGCCAGCAGCCAAGTTGGGGGTCGAAGTGCTGAAGCTTTCTTT
-,-,TRBV28,TRBJ2-1,CASSPTGQVSEQFF,TGTGCCAGCAGTCCGACTGGGCAAGTCAGTGAGCAGTTCTTC
TRBD1,-,TRBV6-1,TRBJ2-1,CASRDRPGNEQFF,TGTGCCAGCAGGGACAGGCCAGGGAATGAGCAGTTCTTC
TRBD1,once,TRBV6-1,TRBJ1-6,CASSEFGTGGISPLHF,TGTGCCAGCAGTGAATTTGGGACAGGGGGCATCTCACCCCTCCACTTT
TRBD1,-,TRBV7-3,TRBJ2-1,CASRAIGGQGRAHEQFF,TGTGCCAGCAGGGCAATAGGAGGACAGGGGCGGGCTCATGAGCAGTTCTTC
-,-,TRBV6-4,TRBJ1-5,CASRLDSFRQPQHF,TGTGCCAGCAGGCTAGACAGTTTCAGGCAGCCCCAGCATTTT
-,-,TRBV20-1,TRBJ2-5,CSATSLETQYF,TGCAGTGCTACTAGTTTAGAGACCCAGTACTTC
-,-,TRBV6-5,TRBJ2-2,CASGSSMTGELFF,TGTGCCAGCGGCTCTAGCATGACCGGGGAGCTGTTTTTT
TRBD1,-,TRBV5-6,TRBJ1-1,CASSLRDRGPQAFF,TGTGCCAGCAGCTTAAGGGACAGGGGTCCTCAAGCTTTCTTT
TRBD1,once,TRBV23-1,TRBJ1-1,CASSQSCRDRGTNTEAFF,TGCGCCAGCAGTCAATCTTGCCGGGACAGGGGAACGAACACTGAAGCTTTCTTT
-,few,TRBV7-8,TRBJ2-1,CASSAKFDSSYNEQFF,TGTGCCAGCAGCGCGAAATTTGACAGTTCCTACAATGAGCAGTTCTTC
-,-,TRBV5-1,TRBJ1-3,CASSLASADPSGNTIYF,TGCGCCAGCAGCTTGGCCTCCGCGGACCCTAGCGGAAACACCATATATTTT
-,-,TRBV18,TRBJ1-1,CASSPLRGEAAFF,TGTGCCAGCTCACCGCTTAGGGGGGAGGCTGCTTTCTTT
-,-,TRBV6-5,TRBJ2-1,CASSPRPRIPEQFF,TGTGCCAGCAGTCCCCGCCCCCGGATTCCCGAGCAGTTCTTC
-,-,TRBV7-8,TRBJ1-5,CASSTLSQPQHF,TGTGCCAGCAGCACCTTGAGTCAGCCCCAGCATTTT
TRBD1,-,TRBV6-6,TRBJ1-5,CASSSGQGNQPQHF,TGTGCCAGCAGTTCCGGACAGGGTAATCAGCCCCAGCATTTT
TRBD2,once,TRBV2,TRBJ2-5,CASISGGTETQYF,TGTGCCAGCATTAGCGGGGGAACAGAGACCCAGTACTTC
-,-,TRBV19,TRBJ1-5,CASTLSVNGNQPQHF,TGTGCCAGTACGCTATCCGTGAATGGCAATCAGCCCCAGCATTTT
-,few,TRBV7-6,TRBJ1-2,CASSPIDRTDGYTF,TGTGCCAGCAGCCCCATTGACCGGACGGACGGCTACACCTTC
-,-,TRBV7-2,TRBJ2-3,CASRRDSGDTQYF,TGTGCCAGCAGGCGGGACTCAGGAGATACGCAGTATTTT
TRBD2,-,TRBV5-6,TRBJ2-3,CASSFSPPGGSTDTQYF,TGTGCCAGCAGCTTCTCCCCCCCGGGGGGGAGCACAGATACGCAGTATTTT
TRBD1,few,TRBV5-1,TRBJ1-1,CASSPQGAGGTEAFF,TGCGCCAGCAGCCCACAGGGGGCAGGTGGCACTGAAGCTTTCTTT
-,-,TRBV28,TRBJ1-4,CASSSPGGNEKLFF,TGTGCCAGCAGTTCACCCGGGGGGAATGAAAAACTGTTTTTT
-,once,TRBV2,TRBJ2-1,CASSVTLPAHEQFF,TGTGCCAGCAGTGTGACCCTGCCGGCGCATGAGCAGTTCTTC
TRBD2,-,TRBV2,TRBJ2-7,CASSGPGLAGFEQYF,TGTGCCAGCAGTGGGCCGGGACTAGCGGGCTTCGAGCAGTACTTC
-,-,TRBV19,TRBJ1-1,CACRGEVLNTEAFF,TGTGCCTGCAGGGGAGAAGTTTTGAACACTGAAGCTTTCTTT
-,-,TRBV28,TRBJ2-7,CASRQTDKHEQYF,TGTGCCAGCAGGCAGACAGATAAGCACGAGCAGTACTTC
-,-,TRBV18,TRBJ1-1,CASSRSAENTEAFF,TGTGCCAGCTCACGATCGGCCGAGAACACTGAAGCTTTCTTT
-,-,TRBV19,TRBJ1-1,CASSPTGNTEAFF,TGTGCCAGTAGCCCGACGGGAAACACTGAAGCTTTCTTT
-,-,TRBV19,TRBJ2-2,CASSRGTMASNTGELFF,TGTGCCAGTAGTAGGGGGACAATGGCCTCGAACACCGGGGAGCTGTTTTTT
TRBD1,-,TRBV30,TRBJ2-5,CAWNSQGRETQYF,TGTGCCTGGAACTCACAGGGGAGAGAGACCCAGTACTTC
TRBD2,-,TRBV5-1,TRBJ2-3,CASSLGLAGDADTQYF,TGCGCCAGCAGCTTGGGACTAGCGGGGGACGCAGATACGCAGTATTTT
-,-,TRBV21-1,TRBJ2-7,CASRPGYEQYF,TGTGCCAGCCGTCCCGGCTACGAGCAGTACTTC
TRBD2,-,TRBV6-6,TRBJ2-1,CASSLAGRDNEQFF,TGTGCCAGCAGCTTAGCGGGGAGGGACAATGAGCAGTTCTTC
-,-,TRBV11-2,TRBJ2-1,CASSLGFGAPRLIINEQFF,TGTGCCAGCAGCTTAGGTTTTGGTGCCCCAAGGCTCATCATCAATGAGCAGTTCTTC
TRBD2,-,TRBV4-2,TRBJ2-7,CASSQVHRPTSGGPSSYEQYF,TGTGCCAGCAGCCAAGTTCATAGGCCGACTAGCGGGGGGCCGAGCTCCTACGAGCAGTACTTC
-,-,TRBV9,TRBJ1-5,CASSLDGNDNQPQHF,TGTGCCAGCAGCTTGGACGGGAATGATAATCAGCCCCAGCATTTT
-,-,TRBV29-1,TRBJ2-7,CSVRDPYESEQYF,TGCAGCGTCCGGGACCCCTACGAAAGCGAGCAGTACTTC
-,-,TRBV11-2,TRBJ1-3,CASSSFRSGNTIYF,TGTGCCAGCAGCTCCTTTCGCTCTGGAAACACCATATATTTT
TRBD2,-,TRBV10-3,TRBJ2-7,CAISGTGTNNEQYF,TGTGCCATATCCGGGACCGGGACTAATAACGAGCAGTACTTC
-,-,TRBV27,TRBJ1-5,CASSPRVGQPQHF,TGTGCCAGCAGTCCCAGGGTCGGACAGCCCCAGCATTTT